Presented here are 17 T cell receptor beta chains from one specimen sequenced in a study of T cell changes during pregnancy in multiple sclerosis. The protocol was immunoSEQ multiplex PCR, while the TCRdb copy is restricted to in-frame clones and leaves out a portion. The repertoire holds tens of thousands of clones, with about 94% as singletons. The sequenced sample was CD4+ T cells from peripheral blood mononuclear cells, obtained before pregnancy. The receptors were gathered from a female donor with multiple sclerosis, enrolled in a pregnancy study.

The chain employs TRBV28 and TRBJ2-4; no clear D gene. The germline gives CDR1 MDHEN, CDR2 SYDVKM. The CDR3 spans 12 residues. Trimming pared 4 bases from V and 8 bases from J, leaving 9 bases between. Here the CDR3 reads CASSSTRDIQYF. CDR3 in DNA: TGTGCCAGCAGTTCCACCCGGGACATTCAGTACTTC. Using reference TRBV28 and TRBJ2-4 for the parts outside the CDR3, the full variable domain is DVKVTQSSRYLVKRTGEKVFLECVQDMDHENMFWYRQDPGLGLRLIYFSYDVKMKEKGDIPEGYSVSREKKERFSLILESASTNQTSMYLCASSSTRDIQYFGAGTRLSVL.

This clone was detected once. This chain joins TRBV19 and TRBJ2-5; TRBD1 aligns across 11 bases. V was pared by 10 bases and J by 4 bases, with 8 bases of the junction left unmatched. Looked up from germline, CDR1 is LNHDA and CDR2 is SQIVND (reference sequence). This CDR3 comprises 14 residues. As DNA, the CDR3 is TGTGCCACTTTCGGGACAGGGGGGGGAGAGACCCAGTACTTC. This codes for CATFGTGGGETQYF.

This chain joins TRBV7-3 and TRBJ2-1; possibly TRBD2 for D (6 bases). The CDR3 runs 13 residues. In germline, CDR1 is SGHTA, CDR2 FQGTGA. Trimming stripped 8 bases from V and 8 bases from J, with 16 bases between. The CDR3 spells CASAPGGVYEQFF. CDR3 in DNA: TGTGCCAGCGCCCCCGGGGGAGTCTATGAGCAGTTCTTC. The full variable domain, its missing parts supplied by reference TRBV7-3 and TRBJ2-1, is GAGVSQTPSNKVTEKGKYVELRCDPISGHTALYWYRQSLGQGPEFLIYFQGTGAADDSGLPNDRFFAVRPEGSVSTLKIQRTERGDSAVYLCASAPGGVYEQFFGPGTRLTVL.

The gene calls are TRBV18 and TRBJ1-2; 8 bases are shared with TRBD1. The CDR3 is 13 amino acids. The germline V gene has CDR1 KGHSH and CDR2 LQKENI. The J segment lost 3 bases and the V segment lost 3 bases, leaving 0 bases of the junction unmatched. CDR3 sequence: CASSPTGDYGYTF. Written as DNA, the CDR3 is TGTGCCAGCTCACCGACAGGGGACTATGGCTACACCTTC.

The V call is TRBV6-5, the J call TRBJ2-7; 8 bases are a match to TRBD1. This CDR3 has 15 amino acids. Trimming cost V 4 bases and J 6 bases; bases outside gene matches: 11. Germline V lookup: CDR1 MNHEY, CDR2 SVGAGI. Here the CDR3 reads CASSSSGTGFREQYF. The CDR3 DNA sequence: TGTGCCAGCAGTTCATCCGGGACAGGATTCCGCGAGCAGTACTTC.

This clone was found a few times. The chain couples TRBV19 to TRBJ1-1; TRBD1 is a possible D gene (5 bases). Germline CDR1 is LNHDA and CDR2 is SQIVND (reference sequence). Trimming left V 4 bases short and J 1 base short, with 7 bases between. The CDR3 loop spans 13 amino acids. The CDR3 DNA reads TGTGCCAGTAGTACAGGGCCGAACACTGAAGCTTTCTTT. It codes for CASSTGPNTEAFF.

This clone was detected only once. The CDR3 protein is CASSLLRNGELFF. DNA for the CDR3: TGTGCCAGCAGTCTCCTCAGGAACGGGGAGCTGTTTTTT. The J gene is TRBJ2-2, the V gene TRBV28; D remains ambiguous. CDR1 is MDHEN and CDR2 is SYDVKM in the germline V gene. V was pared by 5 bases and J by 7 bases, with 11 bases between. This CDR3 comprises 13 residues.

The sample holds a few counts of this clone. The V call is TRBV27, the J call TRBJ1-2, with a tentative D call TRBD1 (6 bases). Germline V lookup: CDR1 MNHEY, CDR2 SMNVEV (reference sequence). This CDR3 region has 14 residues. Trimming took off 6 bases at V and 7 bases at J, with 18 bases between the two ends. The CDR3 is CASRPPRTAAGYTF. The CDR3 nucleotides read TGTGCCAGCAGACCCCCACGGACAGCTGCTGGCTACACCTTC.

In DNA form, the CDR3 reads TGTGCCAGCAGCTTAGCGAAATCATGGACTAGCGATAGACCAAAAGAGACCCAGTACTTC. This encodes CASSLAKSWTSDRPKETQYF. The gene calls are TRBV7-2 and TRBJ2-5; TRBD2 aligns across 9 bases. Germline CDR1 and CDR2: SGHTA and FQGNSA. CDR3 size: 20 residues. With V trimmed by 0 bases and J by 3 bases, 17 bases remained unmatched.

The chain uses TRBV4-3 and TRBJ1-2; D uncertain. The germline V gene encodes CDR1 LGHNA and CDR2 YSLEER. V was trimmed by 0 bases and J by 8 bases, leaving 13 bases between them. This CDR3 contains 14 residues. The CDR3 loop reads CASSQETPTGGYTF. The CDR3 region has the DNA TGCGCCAGCAGCCAAGAGACCCCTACCGGGGGCTACACCTTC.

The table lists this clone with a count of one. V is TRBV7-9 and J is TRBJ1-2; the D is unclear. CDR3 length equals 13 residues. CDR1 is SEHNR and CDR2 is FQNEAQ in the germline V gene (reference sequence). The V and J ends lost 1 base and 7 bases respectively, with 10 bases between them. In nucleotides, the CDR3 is TGTGCCAGCAGCTTAGGCGAGAGAACTGGCTACACCTTC. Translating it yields CASSLGERTGYTF.

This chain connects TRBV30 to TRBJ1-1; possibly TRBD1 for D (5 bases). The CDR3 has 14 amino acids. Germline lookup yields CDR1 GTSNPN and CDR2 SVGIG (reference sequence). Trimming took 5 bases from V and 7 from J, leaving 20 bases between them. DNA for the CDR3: TGTGCCTGGGGGGGTTGGGGACTGCGGGGTGAAGCTTTCTTT. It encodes CAWGGWGLRGEAFF.

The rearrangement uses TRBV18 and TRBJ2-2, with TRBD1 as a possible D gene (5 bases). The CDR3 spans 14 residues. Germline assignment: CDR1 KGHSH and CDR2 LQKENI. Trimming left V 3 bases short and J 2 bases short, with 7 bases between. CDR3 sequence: CASSPQGNTGELFF. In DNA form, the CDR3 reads TGTGCCAGCTCACCCCAGGGTAACACCGGGGAGCTGTTTTTT.

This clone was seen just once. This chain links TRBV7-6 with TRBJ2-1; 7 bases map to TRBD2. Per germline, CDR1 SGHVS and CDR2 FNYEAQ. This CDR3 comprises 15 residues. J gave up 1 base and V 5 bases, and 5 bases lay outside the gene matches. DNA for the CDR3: TGTGCCAGCAGCCCTCAGCGGGATTCCTACAATGAGCAGTTCTTC. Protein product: CASSPQRDSYNEQFF.

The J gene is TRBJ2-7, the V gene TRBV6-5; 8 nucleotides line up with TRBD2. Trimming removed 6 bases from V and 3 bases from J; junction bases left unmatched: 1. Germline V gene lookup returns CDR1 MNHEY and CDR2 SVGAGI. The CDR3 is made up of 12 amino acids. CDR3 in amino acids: CASRLADYEQYF. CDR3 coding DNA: TGTGCCAGCAGACTAGCGGACTACGAGCAGTACTTC.

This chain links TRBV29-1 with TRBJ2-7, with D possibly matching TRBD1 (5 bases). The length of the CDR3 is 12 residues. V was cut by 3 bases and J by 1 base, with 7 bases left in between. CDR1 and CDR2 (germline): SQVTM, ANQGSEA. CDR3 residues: CSVEDTSYEQYF. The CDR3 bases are TGCAGCGTTGAGGACACTTCCTACGAGCAGTACTTC.

The CDR3 DNA is TGTGCCAGCTCACCCCTGGTCGGCCGGACAGTGGCCTACGAGCAGTACTTC. Protein sequence: CASSPLVGRTVAYEQYF. This sequence joins TRBV18 and TRBJ2-7; D perhaps matches TRBD1 (6 bases). This CDR3 is built from 17 residues. V was shortened by 3 bases and J by 2 bases, with 20 bases between the two germline ends. The germline CDR1 and CDR2 sequences are KGHSH and LQKENI.